This TCR beta chain was documented in a study of OX40 agonist ivuxolimab in advanced cancers. TCRdb's copy holds only in-frame clones and misses some; the assay was immunoSEQ multiplex PCR. The sample shows tens of thousands of clones, about four fifths of them seen only once. Deletions cut 5 bases from V and 7 bases from J, with 6 bases between. The CDR3 sequence is 11 residues long. Germline V gene lookup returns CDR1 SGHVS and CDR2 FNYEAQ. The chain carries TRBV7-6 and TRBJ2-1; D might be TRBD2 (6 bases). The sample consisted of CD4+ or CD8+ T cells sorted from blood, taken in a trial of the OX40 agonist ivuxolimab. The origin of this receptor is an adult with an advanced solid tumor such as melanoma, head and neck, liver or kidney cancer. CDR3: CASSGGNEQFF. The CDR3 region has the DNA TGTGCCAGCAGCGGGGGGAATGAGCAGTTCTTC.